The 4 T cell receptor beta chains in this list originate from one sample, sequenced in a study of blood T cell repertoires in COVID-19. Sequencing used immunoSEQ multiplex PCR; TCRdb keeps in-frame clones, though not all of them. The table includes around 140,000 clones, about 89% detected once. The sequenced sample consisted of peripheral blood. These receptors all stem from a woman between 70 and 85 years old with COVID-19, enrolled during active disease.

This rearrangement joins TRBV29-1 to TRBJ1-1; D remains ambiguous. Trimming left V 6 bases short and J 4 bases short, with 18 bases between. Germline CDR1 is SQVTM and CDR2 is ANQGSEA. The CDR3 runs 14 residues. CDR3 bases: TGCAGCGTCCTCGGAGTACGGGGAGGCACTGAAGCTTTCTTT. Protein product: CSVLGVRGGTEAFF.

The genes are TRBV5-1 and TRBJ1-6; D remains ambiguous. CDR1 SGHRS and CDR2 YFSETQ come from the germline V gene. The CDR3 spans 14 residues. With 3 bases removed from V and 10 bases from J, the gap between germline ends came to 14 bases. The CDR3 is CASSSNSVVSPLHF. For the CDR3, the DNA is TGCGCCAGCAGCTCCAACTCGGTGGTCTCACCCCTCCACTTT.

This chain joins TRBV6-1 and TRBJ1-5; 7 bases agree with TRBD1. The ends lost 2 bases at V and 2 bases at J; junction bases unmatched: 6. The CDR3 length is 16 residues. Germline assignment: CDR1 MNHNS and CDR2 SASEGT. The CDR3 here is CASSERFTGGNQPQHF. DNA for the CDR3: TGTGCCAGCAGTGAAAGGTTTACAGGGGGCAATCAGCCCCAGCATTTT.

This clone was seen only a few times. This chain joins TRBV5-1 and TRBJ1-4, with TRBD1 matching 10 bases. V lost 0 bases, J lost 6 bases, and 2 bases stayed unmatched. Germline assignment: CDR1 SGHRS and CDR2 YFSETQ. This CDR3 contains 15 residues. The CDR3 DNA reads as TGCGCCAGCAGCTTGGCCGGGACAGGGGATGAAAAACTGTTTTTT. Protein product: CASSLAGTGDEKLFF.